The clone carrying this T cell receptor (beta chain) has at least ten counts. The target antigen is unknown. TCR alpha and TCR beta cDNA libraries carrying sample barcodes and UMIs were produced by 5'RACE using constant-segment primers. TCRdb analysed the 5' RACE reads with MiXCR anew, one entry per CDR3 protein. Counted here are more than 120,000 distinct CDR3 sequences, around 5.8% occurring once; the ten biggest clones make up roughly 1.9%. The data belong to a study of T-cell memory formation after mild COVID-19. Study at large: Largely donor-specific TCR clusters were found. Study-wide results and caveats: Later expanders leaned CD4+, whereas day 15 to 85 contracting clones were balanced CD4/CD8. Some clones that responded turned up in pre-infection memory, which suggests that cross-reactive memory joined in.

Source material: PBMCs or a T cell subset sorted from them (not recorded which). This TCR was recovered from an adult woman who had mild COVID-19 (a few samples of this study predate the infection). Cell type and time point are not known.

The CDR3 reads CASSRTLGFEAFF. DNA for the CDR3: TGTGCCAGCAGTCGGACCCTCGGCTTTGAAGCTTTCTTT. The J gene is TRBJ1-1, the V gene TRBV6-2 or TRBV6-3; D is uncertain. CDR1 and CDR2 (germline): MNHEY, SVGEGT. V was trimmed by 5 bases and J by 7 bases, leaving 14 bases between them. The CDR3 length is 13 residues.